The clone carrying this TCR beta chain has just a few counts. There are 15 residues in the CDR3. The V gene lost 0 bases and the J gene lost 1 base, with 9 bases spanning the gap. Germline V gene lookup returns CDR1 LGHNA and CDR2 YNFKEQ. The data were taken from a study of blood T cell repertoires in COVID-19. At the level of the study: Sources were T cells, B-cell-depleted T cells, or PBMCs; the material itself was cDNA or gDNA.

Clones were sequenced by immunoSEQ multiplex PCR, and TCRdb holds only the in-frame ones, with some missing. Here the sample spans a few hundred thousand clones, around 87% being singletons. The sequence came from a human donor in a cohort sampled during active COVID-19. Specimen: peripheral blood. The genes are TRBV4-2 and TRBJ1-1; no clear D gene. The CDR3 here is CASSQEVGRNTEAFF. DNA for the CDR3: TGTGCCAGCAGCCAAGAGGTGGGCAGGAACACTGAAGCTTTCTTT.